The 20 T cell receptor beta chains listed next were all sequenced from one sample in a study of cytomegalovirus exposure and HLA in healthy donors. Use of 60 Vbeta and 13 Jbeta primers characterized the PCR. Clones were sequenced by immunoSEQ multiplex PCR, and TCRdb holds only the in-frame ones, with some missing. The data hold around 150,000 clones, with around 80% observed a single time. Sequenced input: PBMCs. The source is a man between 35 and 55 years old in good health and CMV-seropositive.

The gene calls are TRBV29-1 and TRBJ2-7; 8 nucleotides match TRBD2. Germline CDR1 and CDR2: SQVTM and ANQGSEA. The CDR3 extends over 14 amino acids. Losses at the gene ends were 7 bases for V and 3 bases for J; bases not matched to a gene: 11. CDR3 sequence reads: CSAAESGSNYEQYF. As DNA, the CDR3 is TGCAGCGCCGCGGAGAGCGGGAGTAACTACGAGCAGTACTTC.

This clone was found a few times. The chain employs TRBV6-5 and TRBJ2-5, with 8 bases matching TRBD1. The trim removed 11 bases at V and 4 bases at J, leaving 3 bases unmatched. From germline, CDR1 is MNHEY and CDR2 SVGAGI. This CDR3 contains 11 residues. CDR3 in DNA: TGTGCCGCAGGGGGCCCAGAGACCCAGTACTTC. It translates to CAAGGPETQYF.

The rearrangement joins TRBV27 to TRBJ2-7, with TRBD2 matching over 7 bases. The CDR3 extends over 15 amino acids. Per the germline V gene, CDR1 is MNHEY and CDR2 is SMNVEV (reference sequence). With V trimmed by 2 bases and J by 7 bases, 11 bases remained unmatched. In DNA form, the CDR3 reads TGTGCCAGCAGTTTAGGGTGGAGCGGGGAGAAAGAGCAGTACTTC. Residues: CASSLGWSGEKEQYF.

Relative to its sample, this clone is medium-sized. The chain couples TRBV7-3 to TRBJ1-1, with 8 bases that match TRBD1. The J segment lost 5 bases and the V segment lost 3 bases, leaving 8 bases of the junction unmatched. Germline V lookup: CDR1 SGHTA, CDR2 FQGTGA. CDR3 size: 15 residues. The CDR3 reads CASSLAGGDRTEAFF. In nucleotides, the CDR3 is TGTGCCAGCAGCTTGGCAGGGGGCGATAGGACTGAAGCTTTCTTT.

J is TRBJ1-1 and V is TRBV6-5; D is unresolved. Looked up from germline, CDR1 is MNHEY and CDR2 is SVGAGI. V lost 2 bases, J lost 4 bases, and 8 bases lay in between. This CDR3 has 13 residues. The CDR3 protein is CASSYGRVTEAFF. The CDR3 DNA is TGTGCCAGCAGTTACGGGAGGGTCACTGAAGCTTTCTTT.

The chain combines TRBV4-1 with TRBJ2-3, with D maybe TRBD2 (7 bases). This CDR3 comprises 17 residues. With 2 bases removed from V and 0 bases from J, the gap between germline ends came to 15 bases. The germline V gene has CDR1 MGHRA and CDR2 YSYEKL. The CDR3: CASSQRGGLKSTDTQYF. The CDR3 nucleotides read TGCGCCAGCAGCCAAAGGGGGGGGCTGAAGAGCACAGATACGCAGTATTTT.

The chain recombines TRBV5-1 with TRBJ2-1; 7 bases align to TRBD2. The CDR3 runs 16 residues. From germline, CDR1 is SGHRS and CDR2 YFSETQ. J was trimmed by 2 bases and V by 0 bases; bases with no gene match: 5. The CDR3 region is CASSLGGGSAYNEQFF. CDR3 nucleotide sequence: TGCGCCAGCAGCTTGGGTGGCGGGAGTGCCTACAATGAGCAGTTCTTC.

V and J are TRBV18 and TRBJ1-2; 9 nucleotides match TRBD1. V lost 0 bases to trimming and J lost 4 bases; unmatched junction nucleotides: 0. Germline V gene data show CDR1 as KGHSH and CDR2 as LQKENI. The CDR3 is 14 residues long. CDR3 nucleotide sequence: TGTGCCAGCTCACCACCGGGACAGGGCTATGGCTACACCTTC. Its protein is CASSPPGQGYGYTF.

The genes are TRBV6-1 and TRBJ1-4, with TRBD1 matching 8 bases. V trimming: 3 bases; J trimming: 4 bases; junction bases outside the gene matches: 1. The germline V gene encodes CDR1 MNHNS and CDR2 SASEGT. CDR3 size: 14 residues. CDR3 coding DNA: TGTGCCAGCAGTGACACAGGGGGTAATGAAAAACTGTTTTTT. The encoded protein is CASSDTGGNEKLFF.

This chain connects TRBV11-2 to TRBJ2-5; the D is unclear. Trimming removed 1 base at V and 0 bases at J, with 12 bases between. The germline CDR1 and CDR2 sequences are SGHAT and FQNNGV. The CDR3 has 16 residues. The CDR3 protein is CASSLVRSLYQETQYF. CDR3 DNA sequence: TGTGCCAGCAGCTTAGTTCGGTCTTTATACCAAGAGACCCAGTACTTC.

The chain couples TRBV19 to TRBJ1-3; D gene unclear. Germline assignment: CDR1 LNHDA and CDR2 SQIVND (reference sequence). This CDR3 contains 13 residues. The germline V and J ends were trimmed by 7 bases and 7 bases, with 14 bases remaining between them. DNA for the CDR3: TGTGCCAGTACCTCTCCCCCGGAGAACACCATATATTTT. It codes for CASTSPPENTIYF.

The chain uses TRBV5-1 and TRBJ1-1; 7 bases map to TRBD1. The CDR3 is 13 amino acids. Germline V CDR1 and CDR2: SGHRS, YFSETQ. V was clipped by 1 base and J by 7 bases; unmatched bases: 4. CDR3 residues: CASSLQGEGEAFF. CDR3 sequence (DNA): TGCGCCAGCAGCTTGCAGGGGGAAGGTGAAGCTTTCTTT.

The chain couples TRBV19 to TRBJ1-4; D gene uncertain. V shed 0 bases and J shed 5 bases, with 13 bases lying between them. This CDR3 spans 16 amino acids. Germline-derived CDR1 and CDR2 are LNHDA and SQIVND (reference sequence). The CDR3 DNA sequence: TGTGCCAGTAGTATAGATCGAGAGGCAGCAAATGAAAAACTGTTTTTT. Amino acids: CASSIDREAANEKLFF. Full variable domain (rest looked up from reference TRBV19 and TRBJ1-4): DGGITQSPKYLFRKEGQNVTLSCEQNLNHDAMYWYRQDPGQGLRLIYYSQIVNDFQKGDIAEGYSVSREKKESFPLTVTSAQKNPTAFYLCASSIDREAANEKLFFGSGTQLSVL.

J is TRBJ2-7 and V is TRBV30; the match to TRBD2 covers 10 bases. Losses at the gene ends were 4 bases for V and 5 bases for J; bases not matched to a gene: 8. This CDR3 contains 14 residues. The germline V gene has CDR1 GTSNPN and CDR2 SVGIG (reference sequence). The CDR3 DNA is TGTGCCTGGAAACCCCAACTAGCGGGAAACGAGCAGTACTTC. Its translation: CAWKPQLAGNEQYF.

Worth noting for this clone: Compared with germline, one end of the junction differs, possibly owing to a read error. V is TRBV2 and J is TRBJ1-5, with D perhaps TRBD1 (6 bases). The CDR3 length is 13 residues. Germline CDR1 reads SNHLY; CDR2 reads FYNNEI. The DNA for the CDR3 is TGTGCCAGCAGACGGGACACCAATCAGCTCCAGCATTTT. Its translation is CASRRDTNQLQHF. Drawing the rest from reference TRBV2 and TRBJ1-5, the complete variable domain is EPEVTQTPSHQVTQMGQEVILRCVPISNHLYFYWYRQILGQKVEFLVSFYNNEISEKSEIFDDQFSVERPDGSNFTLKIRSTKLEDSAMYFCASRRDTNQLQHFGDGTRLSIL.

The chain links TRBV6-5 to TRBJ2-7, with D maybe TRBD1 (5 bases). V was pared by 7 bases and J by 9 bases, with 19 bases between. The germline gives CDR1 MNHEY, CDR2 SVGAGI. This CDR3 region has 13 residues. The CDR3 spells CASNDPPRQLQYF. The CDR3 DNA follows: TGTGCCAGCAACGACCCACCGCGACAGTTGCAGTACTTC.

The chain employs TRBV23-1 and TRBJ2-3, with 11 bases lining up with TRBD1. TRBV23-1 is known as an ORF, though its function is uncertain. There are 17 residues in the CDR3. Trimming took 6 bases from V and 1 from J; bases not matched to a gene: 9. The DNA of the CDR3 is TGCGCCAGCAGGCTTCAAGGGACAGGGGGAGGCACAGATACGCAGTATTTT. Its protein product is CASRLQGTGGGTDTQYF.

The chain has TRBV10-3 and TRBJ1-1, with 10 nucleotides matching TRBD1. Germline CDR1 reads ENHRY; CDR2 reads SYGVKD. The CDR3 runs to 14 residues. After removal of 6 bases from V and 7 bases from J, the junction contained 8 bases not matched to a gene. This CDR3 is CAIRDGTGEGEAFF. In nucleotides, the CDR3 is TGTGCCATCAGAGATGGGACAGGGGAGGGTGAAGCTTTCTTT.

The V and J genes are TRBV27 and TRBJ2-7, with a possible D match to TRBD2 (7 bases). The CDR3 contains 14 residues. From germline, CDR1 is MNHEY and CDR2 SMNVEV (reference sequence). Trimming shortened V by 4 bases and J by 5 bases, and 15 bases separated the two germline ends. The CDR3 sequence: CASSSPQGGNEQYF. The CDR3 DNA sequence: TGTGCCAGCAGTTCCCCACAGGGAGGGAACGAGCAGTACTTC.

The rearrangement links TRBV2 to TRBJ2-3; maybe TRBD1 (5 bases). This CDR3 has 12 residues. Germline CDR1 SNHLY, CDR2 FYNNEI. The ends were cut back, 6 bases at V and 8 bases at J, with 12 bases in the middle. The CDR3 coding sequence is TGTGCCAGCAGGGACGCAGGGTTTACGCAGTATTTT. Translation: CASRDAGFTQYF.